This TCR beta chain was recovered during a study of identical twins. Study-level points and caveats: Beta out-of-frame sequences showed weaker excess twin sharing. Instead of following the same donors, the conclusions were based on cross-sectional statistical analysis. The study found that models underestimated out-of-frame TCR alpha sharing in monozygotic twins.

TCRdb reanalysed the 5' RACE reads using MiXCR and keeps one entry per CDR3 protein. The sample holds hundreds of thousands of distinct CDR3 sequences, about 20% seen once. At least ten counts were recorded for this clonotype. Its antigen is unknown. With 0 bases removed from V and 0 bases from J, the gap between germline ends came to 5 bases. The CDR3 is 14 amino acids. The sample also formed part of further work on T cells expressing NK-cell markers.

The chain combines TRBV12-3 or TRBV12-4 with TRBJ1-2; the D is unclear. The sequence was obtained from a woman aged 18-35 years in good health. The material sequenced was PBMCs. Here the CDR3 DNA reads TGTGCCAGCAGTTTAGCACAGACTAACTATGGCTACACCTTC. It codes for CASSLAQTNYGYTF.